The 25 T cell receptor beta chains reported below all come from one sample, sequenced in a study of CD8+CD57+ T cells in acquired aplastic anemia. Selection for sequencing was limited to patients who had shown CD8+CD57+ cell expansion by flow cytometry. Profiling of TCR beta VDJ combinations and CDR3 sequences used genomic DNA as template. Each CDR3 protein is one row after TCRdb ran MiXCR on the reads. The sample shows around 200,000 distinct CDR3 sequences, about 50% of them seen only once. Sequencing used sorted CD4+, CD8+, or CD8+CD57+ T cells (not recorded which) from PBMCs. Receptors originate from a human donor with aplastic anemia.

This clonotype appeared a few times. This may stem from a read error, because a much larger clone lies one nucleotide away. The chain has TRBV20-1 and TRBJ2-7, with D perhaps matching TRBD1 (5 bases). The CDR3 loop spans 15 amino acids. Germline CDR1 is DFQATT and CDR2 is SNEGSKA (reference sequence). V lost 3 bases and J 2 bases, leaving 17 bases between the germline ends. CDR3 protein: CSARGPPRDPYEQYF. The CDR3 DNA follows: TGCAGTGCTAGGGGGCCCCCAAGAGACCCCTACGAGCAGTACTTC.

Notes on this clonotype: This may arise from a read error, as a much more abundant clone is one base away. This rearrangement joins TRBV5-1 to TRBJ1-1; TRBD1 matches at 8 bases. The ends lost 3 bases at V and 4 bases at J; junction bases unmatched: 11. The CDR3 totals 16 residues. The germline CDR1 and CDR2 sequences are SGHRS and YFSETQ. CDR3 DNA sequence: TGCGCCAGCAGCTCCGCAGGGGGCCTAGTGAGCACTGAAGCTTTCTTT. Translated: CASSSAGGLVSTEAFF.

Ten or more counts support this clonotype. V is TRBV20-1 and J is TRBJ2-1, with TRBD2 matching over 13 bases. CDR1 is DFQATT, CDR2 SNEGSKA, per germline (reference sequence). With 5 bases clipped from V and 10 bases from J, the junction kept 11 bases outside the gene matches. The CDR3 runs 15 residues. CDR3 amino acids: CSAPPPGLAGEEQFF. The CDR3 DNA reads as TGCAGTGCTCCACCACCCGGACTAGCGGGAGAAGAGCAGTTCTTC.

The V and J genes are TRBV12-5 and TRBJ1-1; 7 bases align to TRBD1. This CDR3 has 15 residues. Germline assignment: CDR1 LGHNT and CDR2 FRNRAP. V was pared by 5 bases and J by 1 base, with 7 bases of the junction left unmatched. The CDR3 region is CASGHPGQENTEAFF. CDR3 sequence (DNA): TGTGCTAGTGGTCACCCAGGACAGGAGAACACTGAAGCTTTCTTT. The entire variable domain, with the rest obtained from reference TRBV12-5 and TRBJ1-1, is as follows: DARVTQTPRHKVTEMGQEVTMRCQPILGHNTVFWYRQTMMQGLELLAYFRNRAPLDDSGMPKDRFSAEMPDATLATLKIQPSEPRDSAVYFCASGHPGQENTEAFFGQGTRLTVV.

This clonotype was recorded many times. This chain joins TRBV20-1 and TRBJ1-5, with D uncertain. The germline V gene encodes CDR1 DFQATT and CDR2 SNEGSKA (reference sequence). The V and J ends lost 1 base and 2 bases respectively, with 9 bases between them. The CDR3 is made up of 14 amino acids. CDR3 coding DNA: TGCAGTGCTAGAGGGGTTTTCGGCAATCAGCCCCAGCATTTT. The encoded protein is CSARGVFGNQPQHF.

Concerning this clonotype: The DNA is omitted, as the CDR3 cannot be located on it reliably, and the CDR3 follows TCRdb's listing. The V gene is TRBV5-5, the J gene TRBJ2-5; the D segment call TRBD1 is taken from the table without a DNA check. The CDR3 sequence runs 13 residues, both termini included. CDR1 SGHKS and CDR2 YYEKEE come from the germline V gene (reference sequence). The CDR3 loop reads CASIRARGETQYF.

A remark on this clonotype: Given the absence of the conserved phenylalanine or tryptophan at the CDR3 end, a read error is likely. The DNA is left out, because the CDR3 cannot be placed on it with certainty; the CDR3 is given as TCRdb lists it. The CDR3 is CATKIDRVHS. The chain is built from TRBV24-1 and TRBJ1-6; the table's D call, TRBD1, was not checked against the DNA. The CDR3 adds up to 10 amino acids, both ends counted. CDR1 is KGHDR, CDR2 SFDVKD, per germline.

CDR3 protein: CSVEGGKTNTEAFF. CDR3 bases: TGCAGCGTTGAGGGAGGGAAGACGAACACTGAAGCTTTCTTT. This rearrangement joins TRBV29-1 to TRBJ1-1; D is unclear. Germline V gene sequence: CDR1 SQVTM, CDR2 ANQGSEA. This CDR3 contains 14 residues. The V gene lost 3 bases and the J gene lost 1 base, with 12 bases spanning the gap.

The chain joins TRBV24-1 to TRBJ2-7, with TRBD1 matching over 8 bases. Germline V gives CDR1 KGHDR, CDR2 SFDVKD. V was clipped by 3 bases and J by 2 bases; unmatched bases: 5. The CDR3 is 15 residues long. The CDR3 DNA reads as TGTGCCACCAGTGATGTGACAGGGGACGCCTACGAGCAGTACTTC. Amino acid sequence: CATSDVTGDAYEQYF.

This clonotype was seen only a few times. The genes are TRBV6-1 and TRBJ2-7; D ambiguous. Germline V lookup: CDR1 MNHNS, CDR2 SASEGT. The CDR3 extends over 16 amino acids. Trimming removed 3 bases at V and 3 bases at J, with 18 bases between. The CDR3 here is CASSDQSLGILYEQYF. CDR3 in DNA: TGTGCCAGCAGTGATCAATCCTTAGGGATCCTCTACGAGCAGTACTTC.

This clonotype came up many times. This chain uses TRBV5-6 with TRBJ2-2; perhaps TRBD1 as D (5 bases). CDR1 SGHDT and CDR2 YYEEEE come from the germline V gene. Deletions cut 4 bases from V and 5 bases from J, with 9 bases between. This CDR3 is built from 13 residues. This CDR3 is CASSVTGTGELFF. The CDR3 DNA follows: TGTGCCAGCAGCGTAACAGGTACCGGGGAGCTGTTTTTT.

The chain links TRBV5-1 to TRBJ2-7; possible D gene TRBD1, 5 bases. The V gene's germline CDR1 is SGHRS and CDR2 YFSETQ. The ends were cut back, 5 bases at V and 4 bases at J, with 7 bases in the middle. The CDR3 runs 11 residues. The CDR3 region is CASRSGYEQYF. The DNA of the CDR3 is TGCGCCAGCAGATCAGGGTACGAGCAGTACTTC.

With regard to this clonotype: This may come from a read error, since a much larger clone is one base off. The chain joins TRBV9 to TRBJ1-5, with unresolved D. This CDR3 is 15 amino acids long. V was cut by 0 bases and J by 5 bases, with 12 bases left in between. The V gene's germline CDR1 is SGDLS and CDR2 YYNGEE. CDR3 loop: CASSVDIGEDQPQHF. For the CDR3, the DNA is TGTGCCAGCAGCGTAGATATCGGAGAAGATCAGCCCCAGCATTTT.

Here the CDR3 reads CASSEEEARQPQHF. DNA of the CDR3: TGTGCCAGCAGTGAAGAAGAGGCACGTCAGCCCCAGCATTTT. The chain has TRBV2 and TRBJ1-5; no definite D call. The CDR3 spans 14 residues. V lost 1 base and J 6 bases, leaving 10 bases between the germline ends. Germline CDR1 reads SNHLY; CDR2 reads FYNNEI.

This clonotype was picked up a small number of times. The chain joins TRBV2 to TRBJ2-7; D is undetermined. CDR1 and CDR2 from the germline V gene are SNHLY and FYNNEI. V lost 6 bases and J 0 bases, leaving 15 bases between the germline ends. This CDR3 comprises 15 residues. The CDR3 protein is CASSLGLTNSYEQYF. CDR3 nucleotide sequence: TGTGCCAGCAGCTTAGGCCTTACCAACTCCTACGAGCAGTACTTC.

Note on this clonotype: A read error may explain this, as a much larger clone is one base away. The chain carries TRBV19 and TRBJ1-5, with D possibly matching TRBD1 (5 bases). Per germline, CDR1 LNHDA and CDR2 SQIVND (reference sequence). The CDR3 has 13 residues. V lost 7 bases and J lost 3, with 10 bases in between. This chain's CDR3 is CASTRDDNQPQHF. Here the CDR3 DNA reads TGTGCCAGTACCCGGGACGACAATCAGCCCCAGCATTTT. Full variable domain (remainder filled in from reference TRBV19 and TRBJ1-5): DGGITQSPKYLFRKEGQNVTLSCEQNLNHDAMYWYRQDPGQGLRLIYYSQIVNDFQKGDIAEGYSVSREKKESFPLTVTSAQKNPTAFYLCASTRDDNQPQHFGDGTRLSIL.

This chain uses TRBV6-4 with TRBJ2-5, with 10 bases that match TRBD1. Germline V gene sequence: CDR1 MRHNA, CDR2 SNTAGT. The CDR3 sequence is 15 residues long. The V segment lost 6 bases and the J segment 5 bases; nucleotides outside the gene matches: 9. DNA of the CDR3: TGTGCCAGCAGGACGGACAGGGGGATTGAGGAGACCCAGTACTTC. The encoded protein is CASRTDRGIEETQYF.

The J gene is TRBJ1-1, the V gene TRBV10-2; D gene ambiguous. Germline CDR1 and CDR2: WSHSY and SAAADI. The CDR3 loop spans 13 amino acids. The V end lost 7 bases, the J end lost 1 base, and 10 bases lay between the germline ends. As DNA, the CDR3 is TGCGCCAGCACCCAACAGCAGAACACTGAAGCTTTCTTT. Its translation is CASTQQQNTEAFF.

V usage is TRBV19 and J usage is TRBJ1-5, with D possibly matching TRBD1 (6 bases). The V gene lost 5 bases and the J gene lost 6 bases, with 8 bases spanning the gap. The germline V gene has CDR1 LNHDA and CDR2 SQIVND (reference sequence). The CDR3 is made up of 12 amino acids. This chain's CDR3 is CASSEQGQPQHF. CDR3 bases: TGTGCCAGTAGTGAACAGGGTCAGCCCCAGCATTTT.

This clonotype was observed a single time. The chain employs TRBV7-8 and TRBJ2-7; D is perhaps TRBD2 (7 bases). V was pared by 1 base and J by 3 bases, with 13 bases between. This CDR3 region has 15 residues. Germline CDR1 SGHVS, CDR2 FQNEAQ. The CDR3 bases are TGTGCCAGCAGCTTAGGGGGGGGCGGATACTACGAGCAGTACTTC. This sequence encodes CASSLGGGGYYEQYF.

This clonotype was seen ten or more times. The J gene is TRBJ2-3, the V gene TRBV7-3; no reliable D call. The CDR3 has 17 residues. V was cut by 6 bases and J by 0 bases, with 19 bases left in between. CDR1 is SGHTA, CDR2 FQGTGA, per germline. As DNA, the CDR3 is TGTGCCAGCAGTAAGGACGGTCTCCCTGCTAGCACAGATACGCAGTATTTT. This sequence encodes CASSKDGLPASTDTQYF.

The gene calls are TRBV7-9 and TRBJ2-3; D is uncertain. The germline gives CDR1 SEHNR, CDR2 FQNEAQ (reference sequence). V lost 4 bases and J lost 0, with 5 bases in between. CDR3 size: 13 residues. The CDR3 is CASSSDSTDTQYF. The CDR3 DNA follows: TGTGCCAGCAGCTCTGACAGCACAGATACGCAGTATTTT.

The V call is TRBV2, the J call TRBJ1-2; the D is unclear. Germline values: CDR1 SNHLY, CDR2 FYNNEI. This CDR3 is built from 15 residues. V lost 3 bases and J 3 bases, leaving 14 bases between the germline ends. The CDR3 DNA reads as TGTGCCAGCAGTGATATCCGGGCCCCGGACTATGGCTACACCTTC. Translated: CASSDIRAPDYGYTF.

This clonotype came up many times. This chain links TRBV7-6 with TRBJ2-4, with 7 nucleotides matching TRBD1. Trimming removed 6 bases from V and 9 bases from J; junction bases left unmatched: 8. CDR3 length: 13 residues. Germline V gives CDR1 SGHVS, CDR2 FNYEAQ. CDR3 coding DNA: TGTGCCAGCAGTTTCGACAGGACAGGCATTCAGTACTTC. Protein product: CASSFDRTGIQYF. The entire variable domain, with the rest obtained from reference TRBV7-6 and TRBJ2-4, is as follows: GAGVSQSPRYKVTKRGQDVALRCDPISGHVSLYWYRQALGQGPEFLTYFNYEAQQDKSGLPNDRFSAERPEGSISTLTIQRTEQRDSAMYRCASSFDRTGIQYFGAGTRLSVL.

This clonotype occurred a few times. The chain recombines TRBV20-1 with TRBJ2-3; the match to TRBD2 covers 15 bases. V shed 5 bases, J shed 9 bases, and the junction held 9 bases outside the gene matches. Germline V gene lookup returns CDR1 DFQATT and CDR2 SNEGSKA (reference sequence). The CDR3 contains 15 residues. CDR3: CSARKGLAGGGTQYF. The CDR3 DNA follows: TGCAGTGCTCGAAAGGGACTAGCGGGAGGAGGCACGCAGTATTTT.